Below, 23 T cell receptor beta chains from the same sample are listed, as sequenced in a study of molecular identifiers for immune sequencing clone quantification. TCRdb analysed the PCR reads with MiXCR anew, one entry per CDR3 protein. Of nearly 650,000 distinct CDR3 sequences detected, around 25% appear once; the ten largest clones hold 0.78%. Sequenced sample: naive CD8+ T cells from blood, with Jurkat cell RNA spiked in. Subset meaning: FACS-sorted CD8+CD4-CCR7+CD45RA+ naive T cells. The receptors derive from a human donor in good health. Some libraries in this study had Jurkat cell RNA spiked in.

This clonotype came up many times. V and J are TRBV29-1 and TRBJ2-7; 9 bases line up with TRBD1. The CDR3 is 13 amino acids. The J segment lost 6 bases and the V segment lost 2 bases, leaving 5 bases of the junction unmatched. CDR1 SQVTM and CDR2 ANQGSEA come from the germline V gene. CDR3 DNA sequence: TGCAGCGTTGAACCGGGACAGGGAAGCGAGCAGTACTTC. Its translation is CSVEPGQGSEQYF.

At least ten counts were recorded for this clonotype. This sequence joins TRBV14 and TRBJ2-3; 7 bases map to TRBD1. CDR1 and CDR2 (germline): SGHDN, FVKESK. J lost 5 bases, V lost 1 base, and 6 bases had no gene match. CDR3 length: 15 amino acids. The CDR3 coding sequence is TGTGCCAGCAGCCAAGTACAGGGGTTGGGAGATACGCAGTATTTT. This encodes CASSQVQGLGDTQYF.

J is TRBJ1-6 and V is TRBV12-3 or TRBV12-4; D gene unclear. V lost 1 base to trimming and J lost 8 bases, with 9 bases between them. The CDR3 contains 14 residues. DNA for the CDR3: TGTGCCAGCAGTTTAGGCCCCGGTGATTCACCCCTCCACTTT. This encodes CASSLGPGDSPLHF.

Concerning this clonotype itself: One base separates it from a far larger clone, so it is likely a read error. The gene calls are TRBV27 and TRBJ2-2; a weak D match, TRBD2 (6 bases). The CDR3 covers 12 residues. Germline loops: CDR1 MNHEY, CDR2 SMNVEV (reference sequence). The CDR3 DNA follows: TGTGCCAGCAGTTGGGGCACCGGGGGGCTGTTTTTT. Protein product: CASSWGTGGLFF.

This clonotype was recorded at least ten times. The CDR3, as DNA: TGTGCCAGCAGCCCAGCGGGGCTCCAAGAGACCCAGTACTTC. Translated, it gives CASSPAGLQETQYF. The gene calls are TRBV7-7 and TRBJ2-5; 7 positions match TRBD2. Germline CDR1 is SSHAT and CDR2 is FNYEAQ (reference sequence). There are 14 residues in the CDR3. V gave up 5 bases and J gave up 1 base; unmatched junction bases: 4.

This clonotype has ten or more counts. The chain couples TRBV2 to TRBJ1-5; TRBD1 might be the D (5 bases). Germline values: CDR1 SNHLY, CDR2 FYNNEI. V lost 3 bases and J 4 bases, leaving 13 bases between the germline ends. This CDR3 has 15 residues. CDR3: CASSEKRGENQPQHF. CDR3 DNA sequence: TGTGCCAGCAGTGAGAAAAGAGGGGAAAATCAGCCCCAGCATTTT.

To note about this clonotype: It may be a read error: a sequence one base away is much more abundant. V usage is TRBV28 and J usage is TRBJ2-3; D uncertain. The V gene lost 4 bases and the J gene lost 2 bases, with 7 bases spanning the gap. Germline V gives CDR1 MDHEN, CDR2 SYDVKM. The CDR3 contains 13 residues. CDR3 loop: CASSSQPTDTQYF. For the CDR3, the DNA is TGTGCCAGCAGTTCGCAGCCCACAGATACGCAGTATTTT.

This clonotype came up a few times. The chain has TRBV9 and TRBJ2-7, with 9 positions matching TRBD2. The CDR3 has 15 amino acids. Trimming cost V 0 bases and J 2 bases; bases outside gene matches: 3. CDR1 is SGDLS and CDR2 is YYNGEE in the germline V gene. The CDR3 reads CASSVDGGGAYEQYF. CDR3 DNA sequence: TGTGCCAGCAGCGTAGATGGCGGGGGGGCCTACGAGCAGTACTTC.

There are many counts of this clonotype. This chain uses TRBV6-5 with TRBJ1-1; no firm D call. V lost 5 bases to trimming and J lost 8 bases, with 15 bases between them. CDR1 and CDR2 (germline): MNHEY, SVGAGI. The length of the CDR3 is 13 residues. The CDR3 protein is CASSPAGLPEAFF. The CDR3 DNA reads TGTGCCAGCAGTCCCGCGGGCCTGCCCGAAGCTTTCTTT.

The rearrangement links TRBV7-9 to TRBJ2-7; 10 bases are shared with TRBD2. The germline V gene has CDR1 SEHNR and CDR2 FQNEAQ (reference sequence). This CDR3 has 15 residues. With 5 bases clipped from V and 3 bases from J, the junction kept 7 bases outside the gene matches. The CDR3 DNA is TGTGCCAGCAGCCCCGGACTAGCGGAGATCTACGAGCAGTACTTC. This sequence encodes CASSPGLAEIYEQYF.

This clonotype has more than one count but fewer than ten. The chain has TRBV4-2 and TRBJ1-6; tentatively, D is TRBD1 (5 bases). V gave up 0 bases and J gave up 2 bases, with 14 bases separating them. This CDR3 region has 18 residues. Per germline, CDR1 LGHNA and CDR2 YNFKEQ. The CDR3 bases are TGTGCCAGCAGCCAAGAAGTCTTGGGCAGGGCCTATAATTCACCCCTCCACTTT. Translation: CASSQEVLGRAYNSPLHF.

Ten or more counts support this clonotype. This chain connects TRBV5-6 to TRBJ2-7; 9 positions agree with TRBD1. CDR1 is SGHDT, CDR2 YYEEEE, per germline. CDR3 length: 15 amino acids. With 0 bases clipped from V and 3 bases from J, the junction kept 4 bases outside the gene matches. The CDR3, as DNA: TGTGCCAGCAGCTTGGTAGGACAGGGGAACTACGAGCAGTACTTC. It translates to CASSLVGQGNYEQYF.

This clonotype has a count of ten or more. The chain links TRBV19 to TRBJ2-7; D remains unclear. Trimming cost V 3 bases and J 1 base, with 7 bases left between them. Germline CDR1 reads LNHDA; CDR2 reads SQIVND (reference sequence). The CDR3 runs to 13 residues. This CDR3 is CASSISVSYEQYF. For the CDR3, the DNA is TGTGCCAGTAGTATTTCAGTATCCTACGAGCAGTACTTC.

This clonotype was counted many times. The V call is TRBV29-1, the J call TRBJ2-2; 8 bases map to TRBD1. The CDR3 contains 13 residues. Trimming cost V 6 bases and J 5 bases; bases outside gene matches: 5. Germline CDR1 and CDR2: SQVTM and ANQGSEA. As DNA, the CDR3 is TGCAGCGTACTGACAGGGGATACCGGGGAGCTGTTTTTT. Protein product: CSVLTGDTGELFF.

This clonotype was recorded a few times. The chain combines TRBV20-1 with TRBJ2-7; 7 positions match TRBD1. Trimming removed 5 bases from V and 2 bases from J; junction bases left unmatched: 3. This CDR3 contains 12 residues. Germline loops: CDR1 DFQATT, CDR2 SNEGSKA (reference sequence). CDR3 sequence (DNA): TGCAGTGCTCCCGGGACAGCCTACGAGCAGTACTTC. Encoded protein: CSAPGTAYEQYF.

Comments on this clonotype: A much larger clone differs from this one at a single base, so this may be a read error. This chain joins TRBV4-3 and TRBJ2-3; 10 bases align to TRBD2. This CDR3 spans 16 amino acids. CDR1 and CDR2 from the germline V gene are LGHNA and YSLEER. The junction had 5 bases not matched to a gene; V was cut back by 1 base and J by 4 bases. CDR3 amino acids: CASSQAASGSPDTQYF. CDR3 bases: TGCGCCAGCAGCCAAGCCGCTAGCGGGAGCCCAGATACGCAGTATTTT.

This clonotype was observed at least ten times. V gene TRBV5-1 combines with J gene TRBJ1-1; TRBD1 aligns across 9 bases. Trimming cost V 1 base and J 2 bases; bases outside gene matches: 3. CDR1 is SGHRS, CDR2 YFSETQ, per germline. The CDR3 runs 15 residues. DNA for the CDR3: TGCGCCAGCAGCTTGACAGGGGGCCAAAACACTGAAGCTTTCTTT. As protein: CASSLTGGQNTEAFF.

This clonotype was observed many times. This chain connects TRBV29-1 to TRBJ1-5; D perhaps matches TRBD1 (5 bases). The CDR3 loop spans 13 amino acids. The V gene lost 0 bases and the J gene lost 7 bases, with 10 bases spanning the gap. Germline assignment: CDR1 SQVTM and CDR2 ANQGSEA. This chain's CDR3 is CSVEDGGGQPQHF. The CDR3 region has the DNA TGCAGCGTTGAAGATGGGGGGGGGCAGCCCCAGCATTTT.

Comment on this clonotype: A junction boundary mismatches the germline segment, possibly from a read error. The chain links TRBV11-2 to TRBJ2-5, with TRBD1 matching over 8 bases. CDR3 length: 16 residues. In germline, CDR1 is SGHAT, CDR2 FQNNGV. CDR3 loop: CASSFLTGAVQETLYF. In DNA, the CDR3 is TGTGCCAGCAGCTTCCTGACAGGGGCCGTACAAGAGACCCTGTACTTC.

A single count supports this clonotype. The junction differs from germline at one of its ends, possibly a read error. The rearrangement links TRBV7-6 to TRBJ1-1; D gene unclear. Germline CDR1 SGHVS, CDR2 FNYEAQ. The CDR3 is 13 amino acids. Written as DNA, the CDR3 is TGTGCCAGCAGCCGCGGGGTTAACACTGAAGCTTCCTTT. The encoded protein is CASSRGVNTEASF.

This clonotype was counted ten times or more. The DNA for the CDR3 is TGTGCCAGCATGGGTCGGGGGCCCACAGATACGCAGTATTTT. It codes for CASMGRGPTDTQYF. The chain recombines TRBV6-5 with TRBJ2-3; TRBD1 or TRBD2 may be the D gene (6 bases each). Germline values: CDR1 MNHEY, CDR2 SVGAGI. The CDR3 is 14 residues long. Trimming pared 7 bases from V and 2 bases from J, leaving 13 bases between.

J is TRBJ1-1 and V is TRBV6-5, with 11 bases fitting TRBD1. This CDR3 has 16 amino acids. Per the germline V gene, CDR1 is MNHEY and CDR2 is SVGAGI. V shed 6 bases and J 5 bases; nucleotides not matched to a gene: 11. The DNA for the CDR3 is TGTGCCAGCAGCCGCGGACAGGGGGCAACGGAAACTGAAGCTTTCTTT. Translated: CASSRGQGATETEAFF.

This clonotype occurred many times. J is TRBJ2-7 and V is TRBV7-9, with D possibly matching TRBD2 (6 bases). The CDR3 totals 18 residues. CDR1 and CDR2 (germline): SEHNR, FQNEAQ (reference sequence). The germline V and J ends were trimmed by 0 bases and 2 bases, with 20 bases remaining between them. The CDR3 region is CASSLAGGGQKITYEQYF. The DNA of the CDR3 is TGTGCCAGCAGCTTAGCGGGGGGAGGCCAAAAGATTACCTACGAGCAGTACTTC.